Below, one T cell receptor beta chain is given with its context. The antigen is undetermined. The data stem from a study of Ad26.COV2.S vaccination and SARS-CoV-2 variants. Study information: Ad26.COV2.S given intramuscularly, once or twice 56 days apart.

Treatment denoted: approximately 18 received Ad26.COV2.S at low or high dose, single or two shots; 5 received placebo; per-sample allocation not given. Day 63 after the first injection of vaccine or placebo was the sampling time. What was given as vaccine was an Ad26 vector encoding Wuhan-strain SARS-CoV-2 spike. This CDR3 has 18 amino acids. V shed 1 base, J shed 4 bases, and the junction held 16 bases outside the gene matches. Germline CDR1 and CDR2: SGHDT and YYEEEE. Sequencing was performed with immunoSEQ multiplex PCR; in TCRdb, only in-frame clones are kept and a portion is missing. This table holds roughly 240,000 clones, around nine tenths found once. Findings and limits, study-wide: Placebo and vaccine recipients had non-spike TCR breadth that was similar. The TCR breadth and depth analyses may have understated or missed part of the total T cell responses.

The sequencing used peripheral blood, collected in a trial of Ad26.COV2.S vaccine versus placebo. The TCR sequence derives from a person aged 18 to 65 who received the Ad26.COV2.S COVID-19 vaccine or a placebo. This chain links TRBV5-6 with TRBJ1-2; TRBD1 matches 7 bases. CDR3 sequence: CASSLPSDRDPLFYGYTF. The CDR3 DNA reads as TGTGCCAGCAGCTTGCCCTCAGACAGGGATCCACTCTTCTATGGCTACACCTTC.